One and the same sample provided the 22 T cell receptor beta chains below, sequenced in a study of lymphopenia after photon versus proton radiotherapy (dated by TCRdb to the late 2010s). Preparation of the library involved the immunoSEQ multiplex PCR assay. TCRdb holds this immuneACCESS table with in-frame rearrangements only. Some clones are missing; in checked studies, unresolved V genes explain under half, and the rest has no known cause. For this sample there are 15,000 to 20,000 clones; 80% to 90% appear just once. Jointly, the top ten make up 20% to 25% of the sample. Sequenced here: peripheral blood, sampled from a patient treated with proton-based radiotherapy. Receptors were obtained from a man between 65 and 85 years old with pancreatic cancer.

The CDR3 bases are TGTGCCAGTAGTAGCAGGGATCCCGTCTACGAGCAGTACTTC. Its protein is CASSSRDPVYEQYF. The chain combines TRBV19 with TRBJ2-7; possibly TRBD1 for D (5 bases). V was shortened by 4 bases and J by 3 bases, with 13 bases between the two germline ends. This CDR3 is built from 14 residues. Looked up from germline, CDR1 is LNHDA and CDR2 is SQIVND (reference sequence).

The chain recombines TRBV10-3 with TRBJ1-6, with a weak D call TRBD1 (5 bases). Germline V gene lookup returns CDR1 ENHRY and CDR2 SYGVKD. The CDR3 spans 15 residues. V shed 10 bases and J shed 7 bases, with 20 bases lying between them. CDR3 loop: CATLRDGGANSPLHF. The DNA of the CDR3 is TGTGCCACACTCCGGGACGGTGGGGCGAATTCACCCCTCCACTTT.

The CDR3 DNA reads TGTGCCTGGAGACAGACTTTGCGTTACGAGCAGTACTTC. Translation gives CAWRQTLRYEQYF. The chain recombines TRBV30 with TRBJ2-7, with D unclear. The CDR3 consists of 13 residues. V was trimmed by 3 bases and J by 4 bases, leaving 13 bases between them. Germline V gene data show CDR1 as GTSNPN and CDR2 as SVGIG (reference sequence).

The CDR3 nucleotides are TGTGCCAGCAGTGATGGGACAGGGGGGCCTCACTCTGGAAACACCATATATTTT. Protein: CASSDGTGGPHSGNTIYF. The chain uses TRBV5-6 and TRBJ1-3; TRBD1 matches 11 bases. The ends lost 5 bases at V and 0 bases at J; junction bases unmatched: 10. The CDR3 extends over 18 amino acids. Germline loops: CDR1 SGHDT, CDR2 YYEEEE.

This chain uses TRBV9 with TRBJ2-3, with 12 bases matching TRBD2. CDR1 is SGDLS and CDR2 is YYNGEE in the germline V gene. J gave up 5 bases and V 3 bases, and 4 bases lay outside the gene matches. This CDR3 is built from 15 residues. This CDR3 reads CASSASGRAKDTQYF. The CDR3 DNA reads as TGTGCCAGCAGCGCTAGCGGGAGGGCCAAAGATACGCAGTATTTT.

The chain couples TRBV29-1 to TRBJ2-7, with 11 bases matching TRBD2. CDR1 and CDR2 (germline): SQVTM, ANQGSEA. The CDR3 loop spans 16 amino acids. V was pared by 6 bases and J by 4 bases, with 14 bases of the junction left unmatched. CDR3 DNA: TGCAGCGTGGGGGACAATGGACTAGCGGGCGATTACGAGCAGTACTTC. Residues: CSVGDNGLAGDYEQYF.

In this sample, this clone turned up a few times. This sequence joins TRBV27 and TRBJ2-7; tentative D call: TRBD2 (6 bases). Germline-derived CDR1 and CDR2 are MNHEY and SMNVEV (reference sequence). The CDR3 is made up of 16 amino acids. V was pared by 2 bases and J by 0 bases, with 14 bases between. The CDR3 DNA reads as TGTGCCAGCAGTTTAGGGGGGACGGGAAGCTCCTACGAGCAGTACTTC. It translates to CASSLGGTGSSYEQYF.

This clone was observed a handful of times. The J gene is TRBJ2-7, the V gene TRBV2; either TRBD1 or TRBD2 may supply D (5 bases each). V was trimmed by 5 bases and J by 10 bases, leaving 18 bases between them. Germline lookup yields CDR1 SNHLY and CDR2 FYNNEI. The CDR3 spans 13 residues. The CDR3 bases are TGTGCCAGCAGTATGTATCGGGACGCCTATCAGTACTTC. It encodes CASSMYRDAYQYF.

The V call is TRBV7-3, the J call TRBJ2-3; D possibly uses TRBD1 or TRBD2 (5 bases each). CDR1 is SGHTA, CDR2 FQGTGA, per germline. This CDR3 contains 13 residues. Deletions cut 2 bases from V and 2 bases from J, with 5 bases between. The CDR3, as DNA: TGTGCCAGCAGCTTAGGGACCACAGATACGCAGTATTTT. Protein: CASSLGTTDTQYF.

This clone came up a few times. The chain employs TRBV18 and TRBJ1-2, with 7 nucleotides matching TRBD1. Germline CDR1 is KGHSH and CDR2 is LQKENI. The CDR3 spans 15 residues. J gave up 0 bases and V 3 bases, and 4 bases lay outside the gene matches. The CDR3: CASSPRDSANYGYTF. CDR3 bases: TGTGCCAGCTCACCTCGGGACAGCGCTAACTATGGCTACACCTTC.

The CDR3 DNA reads as TGTGCCAGCAGCTTGTATCGGGGGGATCAGCCCCAGCATTTT. Protein sequence: CASSLYRGDQPQHF. V and J are TRBV5-6 and TRBJ1-5; D perhaps matches TRBD1 (5 bases). Germline V gives CDR1 SGHDT, CDR2 YYEEEE. V was trimmed by 1 base and J by 5 bases, leaving 10 bases between them. The CDR3 has 14 residues.

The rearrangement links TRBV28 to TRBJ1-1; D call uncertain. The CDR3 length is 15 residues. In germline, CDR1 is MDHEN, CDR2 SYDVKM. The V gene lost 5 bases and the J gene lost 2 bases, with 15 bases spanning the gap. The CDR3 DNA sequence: TGTGCCAGCAGTCCGAGGCGGGGAACCAACACTGAAGCTTTCTTT. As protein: CASSPRRGTNTEAFF.

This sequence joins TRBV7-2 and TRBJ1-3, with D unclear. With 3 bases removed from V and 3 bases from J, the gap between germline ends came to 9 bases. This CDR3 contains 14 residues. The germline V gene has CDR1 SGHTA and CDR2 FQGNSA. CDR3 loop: CASSFGQSGNTIYF. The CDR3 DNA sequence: TGTGCCAGCAGCTTCGGGCAGAGTGGAAACACCATATATTTT.

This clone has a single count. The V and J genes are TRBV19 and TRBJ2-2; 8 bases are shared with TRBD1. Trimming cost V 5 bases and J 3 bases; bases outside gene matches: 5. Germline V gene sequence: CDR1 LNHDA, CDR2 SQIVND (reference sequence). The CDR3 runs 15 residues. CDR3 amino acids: CASSWQGAYTGELFF. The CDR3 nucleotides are TGTGCCAGTAGTTGGCAGGGGGCGTACACCGGGGAGCTGTTTTTT.

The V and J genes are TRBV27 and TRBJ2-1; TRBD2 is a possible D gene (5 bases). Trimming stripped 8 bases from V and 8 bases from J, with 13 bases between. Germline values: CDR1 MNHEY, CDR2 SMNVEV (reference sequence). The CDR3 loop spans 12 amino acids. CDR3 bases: TGTGCCAGCGGCTGGGGAGCCGATGAGCAGTTCTTC. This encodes CASGWGADEQFF.

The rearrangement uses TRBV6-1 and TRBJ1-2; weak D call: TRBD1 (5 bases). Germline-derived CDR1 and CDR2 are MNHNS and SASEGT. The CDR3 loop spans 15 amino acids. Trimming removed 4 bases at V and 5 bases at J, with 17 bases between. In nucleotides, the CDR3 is TGTGCCAGCAGTGGCCCCGGCAGGGTGGGATATGGCTACACCTTC. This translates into CASSGPGRVGYGYTF.

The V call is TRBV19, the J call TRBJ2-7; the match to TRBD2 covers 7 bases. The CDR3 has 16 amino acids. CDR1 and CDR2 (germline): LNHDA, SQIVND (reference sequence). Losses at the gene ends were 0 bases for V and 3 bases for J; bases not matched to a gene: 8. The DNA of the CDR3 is TGTGCCAGTAGTATAGACGGCGGGAGAGCGGACTACGAGCAGTACTTC. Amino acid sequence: CASSIDGGRADYEQYF.

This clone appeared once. DNA for the CDR3: TGTGCCAGCAGCCCATCGCAGGGAAATGAAAAACTGTTTTTT. It yields the protein CASSPSQGNEKLFF. The rearrangement joins TRBV5-4 to TRBJ1-4, with D perhaps matching TRBD1 (5 bases). Trimming took 4 bases from V and 5 from J, leaving 12 bases between them. CDR3 length equals 14 residues. Per the germline V gene, CDR1 is SGHNT and CDR2 is YYREEE (reference sequence).

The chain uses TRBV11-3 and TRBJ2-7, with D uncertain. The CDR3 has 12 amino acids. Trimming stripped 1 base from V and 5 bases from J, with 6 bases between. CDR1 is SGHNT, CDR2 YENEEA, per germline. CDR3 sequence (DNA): TGTGCCAGCAGCTTAGTTGGGCACGAGCAGTACTTC. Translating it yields CASSLVGHEQYF.

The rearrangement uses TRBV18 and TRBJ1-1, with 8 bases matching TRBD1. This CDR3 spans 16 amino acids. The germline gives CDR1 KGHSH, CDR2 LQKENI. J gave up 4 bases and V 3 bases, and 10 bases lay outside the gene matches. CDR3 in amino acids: CASSPSGQGFGTEAFF. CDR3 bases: TGTGCCAGCTCACCCTCCGGACAGGGATTTGGCACTGAAGCTTTCTTT.

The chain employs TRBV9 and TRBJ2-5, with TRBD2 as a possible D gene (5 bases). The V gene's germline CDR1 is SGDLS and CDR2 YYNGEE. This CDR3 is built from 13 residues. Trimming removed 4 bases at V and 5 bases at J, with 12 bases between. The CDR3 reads CASSPEGVETQYF. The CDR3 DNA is TGTGCCAGCAGCCCAGAGGGTGTGGAGACCCAGTACTTC.

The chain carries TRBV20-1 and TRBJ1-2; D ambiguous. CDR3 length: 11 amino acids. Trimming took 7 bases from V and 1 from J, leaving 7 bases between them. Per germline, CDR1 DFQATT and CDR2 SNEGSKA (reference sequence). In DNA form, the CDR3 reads TGCAGTGGGTACAATAACTATGGCTACACCTTC. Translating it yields CSGYNNYGYTF.